These T cell receptor beta chains were read from a single sample in a study of blood T cell repertoires in COVID-19. Using immunoSEQ multiplex PCR, the repertoire was profiled, and TCRdb retains in-frame clones only, with some absent. The repertoire has some 14,000 clones, approximately 80% of them found once; the top ten carry over 25%. Material for sequencing was peripheral blood. The source of these receptors is a woman aged 45-65 years with active or convalescent COVID-19. Both conserved end residues are part of each CDR3. The order of the fields is J gene, clone size, D gene, V gene, CDR3 DNA, CDR3 protein. A D gene is named only where the DNA matches it firmly. Clone size is given for some rows only: seen once, a few or many times, or a class if the clone is expanded.

>TRBJ2-7|NA|TRBD2|TRBV7-9
TGTGCCAGCAGCTGGGACCGTCGACTAGCGGGAGATCGGTACGAGCAGTACTTC
CASSWDRRLAGDRYEQYF
>TRBJ2-6|NA|NA|TRBV12-3/TRBV12-4
TGTGCCAGCAGTGGACAGAGGGCCAACGTCCTGACTTTC
CASSGQRANVLTF
>TRBJ2-1|NA|NA|TRBV6-5
TGTGCCAGCAGTTATTTGGGGCCGGTTACCAATGAGCAGTTCTTC
CASSYLGPVTNEQFF
>TRBJ2-7|once|TRBD2|TRBV27
TGTGCCAGCAGTTACGCTCTAGCGGGGACCTCCTACGAGCAGTACTTC
CASSYALAGTSYEQYF
>TRBJ2-2|medium-sized|TRBD1|TRBV9
TGTGCCAGCAGCGCCGACAGGGGGTACACCGGGGAGCTGTTTTTT
CASSADRGYTGELFF
>TRBJ1-6|NA|NA|TRBV4-1
TGCGCCAGCAGCCAACAAATCTATAATTCACCCCTCCACTTT
CASSQQIYNSPLHF
>TRBJ1-1|NA|NA|TRBV2
TGTGCCAGCAGTGCCTACAGGAGCCAAACTGAAGCTTTCTTT
CASSAYRSQTEAFF
>TRBJ2-7|NA|TRBD2|TRBV13
TGTGCCAGCAGCTTAGCAACCCCGGGACTAGCGGGAGGGGGTTCCTACGAGCAGTACTTC
CASSLATPGLAGGGSYEQYF
>TRBJ2-4|NA|TRBD2|TRBV19
TGTGCCAGTAGTAAAGGACTAGCGGGAGTTCTTCCCGGAACGGCCAAAAACATTCAGTACTTC
CASSKGLAGVLPGTAKNIQYF
>TRBJ2-7|once|TRBD1|TRBV3-1/TRBV3-2
TGTGCCAGCAGCCAAGCCGGACAGGCCTACGAGCAGTACTTC
CASSQAGQAYEQYF
>TRBJ2-3|few|TRBD2|TRBV4-2
TGTGCCAGCAGCCTGGGACTAGCTGAGTCAGATACGCAGTATTTT
CASSLGLAESDTQYF
>TRBJ1-1|NA|NA|TRBV12-3/TRBV12-4
TGTGCCAGCAGAACACAGGGTGGCACTGAAGCTTTCTTT
CASRTQGGTEAFF
>TRBJ1-1|few|NA|TRBV19
TGTGCCAGTAGTACCCGACAGAGGAACACTGAAGCTTTCTTT
CASSTRQRNTEAFF
>TRBJ1-5|NA|NA|TRBV12-3/TRBV12-4
TGTGCCAGCAGAAACTGGGGGGGGCCCCAGCATTTT
CASRNWGGPQHF
>TRBJ2-3|NA|NA|TRBV7-9
TGTGCCAGCCGTGCTAGCCTTACCACAGATACGCAGTATTTT
CASRASLTTDTQYF
>TRBJ2-1|NA|NA|TRBV3-1/TRBV3-2
TGTGCCAGCAGCCCGCTGGGCGGGCTAAGGAATGAGCAGTTCTTC
CASSPLGGLRNEQFF
>TRBJ2-5|NA|NA|TRBV3-1/TRBV3-2
TGTGCCAGCAGCCAAGAGAGTGAGACCCAGTACTTC
CASSQESETQYF
>TRBJ2-3|NA|NA|TRBV9
TGTGCCAGCAGCGTAGTGTCTAGCACAGATACGCAGTATTTT
CASSVVSSTDTQYF
>TRBJ1-4|NA|NA|TRBV7-9
TGTGCCAGCAGCCAACCCCCTTCGCGACAGCCAAGTTTT
CASSQPPSRQPSF
>TRBJ2-7|large|TRBD1|TRBV27
TGTGCCAGCAGTTTGGACAGGGGGACCTACGAGCAGTACTTC
CASSLDRGTYEQYF
>TRBJ2-2|once|TRBD2|TRBV5-1
TGCGCCAGCAGCTTGGGAGCGGGAGAGAACACCGGGGAGCTGTTTTTT
CASSLGAGENTGELFF
>TRBJ2-1|NA|TRBD2|TRBV19
TGTGCCAGTAGCATTAGCGGGGGCTCCTACAATGAGCAGTTCTTC
CASSISGGSYNEQFF
>TRBJ1-3|NA|NA|TRBV5-1
TGCGCCAGCAGCTCCCAGGGCTTTGGAAACACCATATATTTT
CASSSQGFGNTIYF
>TRBJ1-1|NA|NA|TRBV7-9
TGTGCCAGCAGCTTAATCCAGAACACTGAAGCTTTCTTT
CASSLIQNTEAFF
>TRBJ1-5|NA|TRBD1|TRBV5-1
TGCGCCAGCAGCCCAGGGGGCCACAATCAGCCCCAGCATTTT
CASSPGGHNQPQHF
>TRBJ2-1|NA|NA|TRBV2
TGTGCCAGCAGCAAGACAGCTAACTCCTACAATGAGCAGTTCTTC
CASSKTANSYNEQFF
>TRBJ2-7|NA|NA|TRBV6-6
TGTGCCAGCAGTCACAGCGGGCCCTACGAGCAGTACTTC
CASSHSGPYEQYF